What follows is one TCR beta chain and its context. Antigen: not known. Measured with immunoSEQ multiplex PCR; TCRdb has only the in-frame clones, and not every one. The table shows about 490,000 clones, with 65% to 85% occurring only once. Germline CDR1 is SQVTM and CDR2 is ANQGSEA. The CDR3 is 13 amino acids. V lost 4 bases to trimming and J lost 6 bases, with 14 bases between them. This sample is part of a study of shared clonotypes between healthy human individuals. Study-wide findings and caveats: Clonotype sharing among donors, it was expected, would be affected by sequencing depth.

Sample: PBMCs. The receptor comes from a woman in her 40s in good health. Some clones in this sample may be carry-over from other donors' samples. The chain employs TRBV29-1 and TRBJ2-3; D is perhaps TRBD2 (6 bases). CDR3 bases: TGCAGCGTTGCCGGACGACTAGGGGATACGCAGTATTTT. This translates into CSVAGRLGDTQYF.